This entry describes one T cell receptor beta chain. This clonotype was observed a handful of times. This receptor's antigen is unknown. No much larger clonotype is one base removed from it; base qualities were not supplied. The library was made by 5' RACE. Sequencing relied on a NextSeq 500. In the TCR library protocol, unique molecular identifiers were attached to individual cDNA molecules to correct for PCR bias and sequencing error. TCR alpha and beta chains were both sequenced, and the abundances of alpha and beta sequences in each sample were closely correlated with each other. The published analysis was carried out like this. Decombinator V4 was used to annotate TCR sequences for V gene, J gene and CDR3. Expanded TCRs were defined as changing significantly between any two time points under a Poisson model with p below 0.0001. TCR abundances were normalised to the total number of TCRs sequenced per sample and expressed as counts per million. TRAV1-2 paired with TRAJ12, TRAJ20 or TRAJ33 defined MAIT TCRs, while TRAV10 paired with TRAJ18 defined iNKT TCRs. VDJdb, accessed on 1 November 2021, was searched for TCRs annotated for CMV, EBV and SARS-CoV-2, and TCRs annotated for more than one antigen were excluded. TCRdb reprocessing: public reads trimmed at Q25 with fastp, clones called with MiXCR, in-frame beta chains kept. Rows are combined by CDR3 protein, so each entry shows the most common genes and DNA. For this entry, the V and J calls and clone size follow TCRdb and not the study's own pipeline. The sample has roughly 90,000 distinct CDR3 sequences on record, about an eighth of them singletons. Around 3.3% of the sample is in the top ten clones.

This was a case-control study nested in a cohort of healthcare workers in London, UK, who had nasopharyngeal swab PCR tests and blood samples taken every week. Healthcare workers were recruited during the week of the UK lockdown, between 23 and 31 March 2020, and followed weekly for up to about 15 weeks. The germline V gene yields SGHTA for CDR1 and FQGNSA for CDR2. CDR3 length: 15 amino acids, cysteine to phenylalanine. Left in the record is the CDR3 DNA by itself, 45 bases read in frame from the first base. At the junction V is shortened by 0 bases and J by 8 bases, with 16 bases in between. This entry is derived from a study of early T cells in non-severe SARS-CoV-2 infection (TCRdb year 2021). In terms of the full investigation: Because TCR sequencing relied on bulk RNA taken from unsorted whole blood, pairing of alpha and beta chains was not possible.

Study-level results and caveats: Matching against VDJdb was skewed toward anti-spike CD8 responses, likely underestimated virus-specific expansions, and missed private and CD4 specificities.

Sequencing was done on a sample of whole blood. This sequence uses TRBV7-2 and TRBJ1-2, with TRBD1 tentatively as D gene (6 bases match). The clonotype originates from an adult who was a healthcare worker with PCR-confirmed SARS-CoV-2 infection or an uninfected control (not recorded which). The CDR3 reads CASSLADSGQRGYTF. The sequence in DNA is TGTGCCAGCAGCTTAGCGGACTCGGGACAACGAGGCTACACCTTC.